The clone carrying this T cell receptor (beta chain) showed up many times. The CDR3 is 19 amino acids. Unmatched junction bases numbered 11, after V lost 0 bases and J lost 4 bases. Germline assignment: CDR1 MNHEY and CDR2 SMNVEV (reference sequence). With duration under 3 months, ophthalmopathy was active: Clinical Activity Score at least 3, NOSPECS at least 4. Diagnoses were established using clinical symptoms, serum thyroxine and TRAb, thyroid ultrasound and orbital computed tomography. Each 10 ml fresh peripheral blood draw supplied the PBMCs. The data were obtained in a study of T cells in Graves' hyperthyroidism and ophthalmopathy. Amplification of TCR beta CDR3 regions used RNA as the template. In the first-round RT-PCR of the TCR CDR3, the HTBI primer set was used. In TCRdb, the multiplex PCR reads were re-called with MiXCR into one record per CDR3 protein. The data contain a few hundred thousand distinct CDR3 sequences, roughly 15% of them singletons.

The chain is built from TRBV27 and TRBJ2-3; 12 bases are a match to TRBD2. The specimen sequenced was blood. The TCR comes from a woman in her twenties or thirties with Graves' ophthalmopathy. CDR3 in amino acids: CASSLSKTSGGVGADTQYF. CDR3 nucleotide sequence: TGTGCCAGCAGTTTATCGAAGACTAGCGGGGGAGTAGGTGCAGATACGCAGTATTTT.